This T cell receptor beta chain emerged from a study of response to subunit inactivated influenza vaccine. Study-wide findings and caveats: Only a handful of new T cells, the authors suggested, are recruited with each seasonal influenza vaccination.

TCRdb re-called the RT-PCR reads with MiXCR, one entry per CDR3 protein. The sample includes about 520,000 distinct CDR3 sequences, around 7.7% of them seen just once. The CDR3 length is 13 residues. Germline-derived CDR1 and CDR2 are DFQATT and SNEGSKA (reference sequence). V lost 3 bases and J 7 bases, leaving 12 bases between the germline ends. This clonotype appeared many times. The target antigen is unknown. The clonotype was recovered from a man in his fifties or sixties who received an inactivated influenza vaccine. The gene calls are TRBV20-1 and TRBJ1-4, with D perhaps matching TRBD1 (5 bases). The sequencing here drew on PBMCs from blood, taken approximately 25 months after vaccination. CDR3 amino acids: CSASGGWSEKLFF. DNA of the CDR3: TGCAGTGCTAGCGGGGGGTGGAGTGAAAAACTGTTTTTT.